The rows below give T cell receptor beta chains drawn from one sample of a study of T-cell memory formation after mild COVID-19. MiXCR, run by TCRdb on the 5' RACE reads, gives a single entry per CDR3 protein. The sample records roughly 150,000 distinct CDR3 sequences, more than 12% being singletons. What was sequenced was PBMCs or a T cell subset sorted from them (not recorded which). The receptor set was obtained from an adult woman who had mild COVID-19 (a few samples of this study predate the infection). Cell type and time point are not known. Each CDR3 is given without its conserved first and last residue.

v_gene: TRBV24-1; j_gene: TRBJ2-3; CDR3aa: ATGDDFTDTQY
v_gene: TRBV25-1; j_gene: TRBJ2-1; CDR3aa: ASSEWGESYNEQF
v_gene: TRBV27; j_gene: TRBJ2-1; CDR3aa: ASSLSGTSSTNEQF
v_gene: TRBV5-1; j_gene: TRBJ1-4; CDR3aa: ASCREGRYEKLF
v_gene: TRBV4-1; j_gene: TRBJ1-4; CDR3aa: ASSQDGQSNEKLF
v_gene: TRBV5-1; j_gene: TRBJ2-3; CDR3aa: ASSLGGDTDTQY
v_gene: TRBV24-1; j_gene: TRBJ2-2; CDR3aa: ATSPFDRAANTGELF
v_gene: TRBV15; j_gene: TRBJ2-7; CDR3aa: ATSRGTGGGYEQY
v_gene: TRBV24-1; j_gene: TRBJ1-5; CDR3aa: ATSDTQGWQPQH
v_gene: TRBV12-3/TRBV12-4; j_gene: TRBJ1-2; CDR3aa: ASSYSGGYT
v_gene: TRBV5-1; j_gene: TRBJ1-2; CDR3aa: ASSFSGVDGYT
v_gene: TRBV6-5; j_gene: TRBJ2-7; CDR3aa: ASSYFASGGGYEQY
v_gene: TRBV18; j_gene: TRBJ2-1; CDR3aa: ASSPLRGGYEQF
v_gene: TRBV18; j_gene: TRBJ2-7; CDR3aa: ASSPSGPRRTGD
v_gene: TRBV20-1; j_gene: TRBJ2-2; CDR3aa: SARGANTGELF
v_gene: TRBV9; j_gene: TRBJ2-7; CDR3aa: ASSVGTAEYEQY
v_gene: TRBV7-6; j_gene: TRBJ2-1; CDR3aa: ASSSRHPEQF
v_gene: TRBV14; j_gene: TRBJ2-2; CDR3aa: ASSNLGRSGELF
v_gene: TRBV25-1; j_gene: TRBJ2-7; CDR3aa: ASALGDEQY
v_gene: TRBV7-9; j_gene: TRBJ2-3; CDR3aa: ASSVRTSGGPVPTDTQY
v_gene: TRBV30; j_gene: TRBJ2-7; CDR3aa: AWSGKGRVYEQY
v_gene: TRBV18; j_gene: TRBJ2-7; CDR3aa: ASSTAGTGTGEQY
v_gene: TRBV7-9; j_gene: TRBJ2-3; CDR3aa: ASSDGGTDTQY
v_gene: TRBV14; j_gene: TRBJ1-4; CDR3aa: ASSQIQREKLF
v_gene: TRBV4-1; j_gene: TRBJ1-6; CDR3aa: ASSQFGQSNNSPLH
v_gene: TRBV2; j_gene: TRBJ2-3; CDR3aa: ASSEVWGGGSTDTQY
v_gene: TRBV6-6; j_gene: TRBJ2-7; CDR3aa: ASSYSLGGSYEQY
v_gene: TRBV11-2; j_gene: TRBJ2-1; CDR3aa: ASSLDPSTGNSYNEQF
v_gene: TRBV24-1; j_gene: TRBJ2-7; CDR3aa: ATSDPRDRSYEQY
v_gene: TRBV4-3; j_gene: TRBJ1-1; CDR3aa: ASAQGEKNTEAF